The T cell receptor beta chain under discussion was sequenced for a study of T cell responses to AZD1222 COVID-19 vaccine. Data came from immunoSEQ multiplex PCR; TCRdb stores just in-frame clones and leaves some out. The table shows fewer than 180,000 clones, with 92% occurring only once. The sample here was peripheral blood, taken 28 days after the second AZD1222 dose. The TCR comes from an adult who received the AZD1222 COVID-19 vaccine.

The CDR3 spells CASSQDVNRHNEQFF. CDR3 coding DNA: TGCGCCAGCAGCCAAGATGTTAACCGTCACAATGAGCAGTTCTTC. The chain uses TRBV4-1 and TRBJ2-1; D unclear. V shed 0 bases and J shed 5 bases, with 11 bases lying between them. The CDR3 spans 15 residues. The V gene's germline CDR1 is MGHRA and CDR2 YSYEKL.